Listed below are T cell receptor beta chains from one sample, sequenced in a study of T cells in Graves' hyperthyroidism and ophthalmopathy. TCRdb fed the multiplex PCR reads into MiXCR, producing one record per CDR3 protein. The sample includes some 440,000 distinct CDR3 sequences, more than 15% seen only once; the top ten take around 14%. The sequenced material came from blood. The receptors were sampled from a woman aged 18-35 years with Graves' hyperthyroidism. CDR3s include the opening cysteine and the closing phenylalanine or tryptophan. The D gene is left open where the match is weak. Size values are once, few and many counts, or a class for expanded clones, and some rows have none.

TRBV3-1,many,TRBD1,TRBJ1-2,TGTGCCAGCAGCCCGGCAGGGGGTAACGGTGGCTACACCTTC,CASSPAGGNGGYTF
TRBV10-1,NA,NA,TRBJ2-3,TGCGCCAGCAGCCAAGGGAGTGGGGGCACAGATACGCAGTATTTT,CASSQGSGGTDTQYF
TRBV20-1,few,NA,TRBJ2-6,TGCAGTGCTAGAGAAGTTTCGGGGGCCAACGTCCTGACTTTC,CSAREVSGANVLTF
TRBV9,NA,TRBD2,TRBJ2-1,TGTGCCAGCAGCGCCCCACTAGCGCCCTACAATGAGCAGTTCTTC,CASSAPLAPYNEQFF
TRBV20-1,many,NA,TRBJ2-7,TGCAGTGCTAGAGATGGGGCAGGGGTCTACGAGCAGTACTTC,CSARDGAGVYEQYF
TRBV10-3,many,TRBD1,TRBJ2-7,TGTGCCATCATGGCTCCCGGGACAGGGGAAAACGAGCAGTACTTC,CAIMAPGTGENEQYF
TRBV11-2,many,NA,TRBJ2-1,TGTGCCAGCAGCTCCACTGGGGGCGGAACCGGGCCTCACAATGAGCAGTTCTTC,CASSSTGGGTGPHNEQFF
TRBV19,NA,NA,TRBJ1-2,TGTGCCAGTAGTATAGAAGTGGGCGGATATACCTATGGCTACACCTTC,CASSIEVGGYTYGYTF
TRBV29-1,many,NA,TRBJ2-1,TGCAGCGTTGCACTCCGGGGCACCTACAATGAGCAGTTCTTC,CSVALRGTYNEQFF
TRBV20-1,NA,TRBD1,TRBJ1-1,TGCAGTGCTAGAGATTTAGGACAGGGGAACACTGAAGCTTTCTTT,CSARDLGQGNTEAFF
TRBV19,few,NA,TRBJ2-1,TGTGCCAGTAGTATTGGTAATTCCTACAATGAGCAGTTCTTC,CASSIGNSYNEQFF
TRBV7-8,many,NA,TRBJ1-5,TGTGCCAGCAGCTTCGGCAGAACCTTCAATCAGCCCCAGCATTTT,CASSFGRTFNQPQHF
TRBV12-3/TRBV12-4,NA,NA,TRBJ2-1,TGTGCCAGCACCCTCGGGCGGGAACGAAGGTACAATGAGCAGTTCTTC,CASTLGRERRYNEQFF
TRBV11-3,many,TRBD1,TRBJ2-7,TGTGCCAGCAGCAAGGGACAGGGAGACTACGAGCAGTACTTC,CASSKGQGDYEQYF
TRBV12-3/TRBV12-4,many,NA,TRBJ1-1,TGTGCCAGCAGTTTCTTGGGGGGTTCTGAAGCTTTCTTT,CASSFLGGSEAFF
TRBV20-1,many,NA,TRBJ1-2,TGCAGTGCTAGAGATAGGCCGGGCAGAAACTATGGCTACACCTTC,CSARDRPGRNYGYTF
TRBV6-2/TRBV6-3,once,NA,TRBJ2-7,TGTGCAATGGGTGGGGGAACAGGACAGCCCACCTACGAGCAGTACTTC,CAMGGGTGQPTYEQYF
TRBV19,few,NA,TRBJ1-1,TGTGCCAGTGGCGCCGGGACGGTTAACACTGAAGCTTTCTTT,CASGAGTVNTEAFF
TRBV9,few,NA,TRBJ2-3,TGTGCCAGCAGCCTGAGCTGGGGGCAGACAGATACGCAGTATTTT,CASSLSWGQTDTQYF
TRBV6-5,few,NA,TRBJ1-2,TGTGCCAGCAGTTCTCGAGGGGATAATACTGGCTACACCTTC,CASSSRGDNTGYTF
TRBV20-1,NA,NA,TRBJ1-2,TGCAGTGCTAGAAGGGTGTTGGGCTATGGCTACACCTTC,CSARRVLGYGYTF
TRBV20-1,many,NA,TRBJ1-2,TGCAGTGCTAGAGACAGGGCTGGCTACACCTTC,CSARDRAGYTF
TRBV28,NA,NA,TRBJ2-7,TGTGCCAGCACAGACCACTCCTACGAGCAGTACTTC,CASTDHSYEQYF
TRBV9,NA,NA,TRBJ2-7,TGTGCCAGCAGCGTGGGGACCGAGCCTTACGAGCAGTACTTC,CASSVGTEPYEQYF
TRBV27,few,TRBD2,TRBJ2-3,TGTGCCAGCATGTTGGGGACTAGTAATACAGATACGCAGTATTTT,CASMLGTSNTDTQYF
TRBV18,many,NA,TRBJ2-7,TGTGCCAGCTCACCCGGGGCGTTCTACGAGCAGTACTTC,CASSPGAFYEQYF
TRBV5-5,NA,TRBD2,TRBJ2-1,TGTGCCAGCAGCTTGGGGACTAGCGGGAACTATGAGCAGTTCTTC,CASSLGTSGNYEQFF